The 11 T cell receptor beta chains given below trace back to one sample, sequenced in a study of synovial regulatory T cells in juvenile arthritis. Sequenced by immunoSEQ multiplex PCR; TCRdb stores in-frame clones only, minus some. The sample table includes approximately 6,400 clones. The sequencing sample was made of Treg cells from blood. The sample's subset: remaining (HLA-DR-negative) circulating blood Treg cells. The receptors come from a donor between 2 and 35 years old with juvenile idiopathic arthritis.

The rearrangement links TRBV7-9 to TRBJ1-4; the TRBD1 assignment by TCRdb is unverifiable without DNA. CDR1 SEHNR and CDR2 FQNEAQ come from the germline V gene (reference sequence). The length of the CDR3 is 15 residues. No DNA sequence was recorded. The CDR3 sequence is CASSLGTGGREKLFF.

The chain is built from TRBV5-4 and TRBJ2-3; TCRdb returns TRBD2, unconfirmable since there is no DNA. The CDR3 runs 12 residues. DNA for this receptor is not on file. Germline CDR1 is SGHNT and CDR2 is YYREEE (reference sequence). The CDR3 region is CASSLLGEEQYF.

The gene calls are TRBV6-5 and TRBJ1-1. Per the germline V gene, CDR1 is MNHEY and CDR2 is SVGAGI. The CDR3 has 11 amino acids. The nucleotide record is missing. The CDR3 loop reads CASSNPIEAFF.

This CDR3 is CASSPTGPNTEAFF. This rearrangement joins TRBV18 to TRBJ1-1; the TCRdb call, TRBD1, lacks DNA for checking. Germline loops: CDR1 KGHSH, CDR2 LQKENI. The CDR3 sequence is 14 residues long. No DNA is recorded.

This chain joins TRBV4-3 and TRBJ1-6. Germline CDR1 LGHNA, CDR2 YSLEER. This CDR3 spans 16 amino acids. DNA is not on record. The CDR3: CASSQDDRIPYSPLHF.

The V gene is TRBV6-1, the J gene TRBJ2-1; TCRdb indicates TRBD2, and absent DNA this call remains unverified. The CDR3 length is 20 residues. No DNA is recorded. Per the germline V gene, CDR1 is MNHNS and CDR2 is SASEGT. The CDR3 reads CASSGWIRGIERRRDNEQFF.

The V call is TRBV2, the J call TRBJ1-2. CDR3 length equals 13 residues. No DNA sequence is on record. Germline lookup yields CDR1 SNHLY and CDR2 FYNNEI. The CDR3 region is CASSEWRIYGYTF.

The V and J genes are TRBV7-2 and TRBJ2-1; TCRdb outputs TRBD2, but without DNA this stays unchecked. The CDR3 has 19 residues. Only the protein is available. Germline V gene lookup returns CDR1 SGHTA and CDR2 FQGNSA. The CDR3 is CASSPMKSFILAGSNEQFF.

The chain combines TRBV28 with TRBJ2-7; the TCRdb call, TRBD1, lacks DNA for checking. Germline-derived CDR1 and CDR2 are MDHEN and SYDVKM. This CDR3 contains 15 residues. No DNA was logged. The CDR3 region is CASTPAGTGSYEQYF.

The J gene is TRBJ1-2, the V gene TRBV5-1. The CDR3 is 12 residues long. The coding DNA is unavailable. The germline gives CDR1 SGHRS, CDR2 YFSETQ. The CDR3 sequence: CASSLGPHGYTF.

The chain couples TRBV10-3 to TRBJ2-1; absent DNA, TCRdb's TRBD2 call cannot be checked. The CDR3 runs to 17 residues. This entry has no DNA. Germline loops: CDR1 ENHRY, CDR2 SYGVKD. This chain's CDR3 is CAISESRLADFYNEQFF.